This T cell receptor beta chain emerged from a study of cytomegalovirus exposure and HLA in healthy donors. The CDR3 runs to 16 residues. V shed 5 bases and J 3 bases; nucleotides not matched to a gene: 12. The germline CDR1 and CDR2 sequences are MNHEY and SMNVEV (reference sequence). The PCR had 60 Vbeta and 13 Jbeta primers. This table comes from immunoSEQ multiplex PCR, and its TCRdb copy is limited to in-frame clones, with some not included. The sample has approximately 130,000 clones, about 64% seen once; the top ten hold less than 3%. Sequencing was done on a sample of PBMCs. The receptor was isolated from a woman in her thirties or forties in good health and CMV-seronegative. The chain has TRBV27 and TRBJ2-7, with 8 positions matching TRBD1. In DNA form, the CDR3 reads TGTGCCAGCAGTGACTACGGGACAGGTGGATTCTACGAGCAGTACTTC. Its protein is CASSDYGTGGFYEQYF.